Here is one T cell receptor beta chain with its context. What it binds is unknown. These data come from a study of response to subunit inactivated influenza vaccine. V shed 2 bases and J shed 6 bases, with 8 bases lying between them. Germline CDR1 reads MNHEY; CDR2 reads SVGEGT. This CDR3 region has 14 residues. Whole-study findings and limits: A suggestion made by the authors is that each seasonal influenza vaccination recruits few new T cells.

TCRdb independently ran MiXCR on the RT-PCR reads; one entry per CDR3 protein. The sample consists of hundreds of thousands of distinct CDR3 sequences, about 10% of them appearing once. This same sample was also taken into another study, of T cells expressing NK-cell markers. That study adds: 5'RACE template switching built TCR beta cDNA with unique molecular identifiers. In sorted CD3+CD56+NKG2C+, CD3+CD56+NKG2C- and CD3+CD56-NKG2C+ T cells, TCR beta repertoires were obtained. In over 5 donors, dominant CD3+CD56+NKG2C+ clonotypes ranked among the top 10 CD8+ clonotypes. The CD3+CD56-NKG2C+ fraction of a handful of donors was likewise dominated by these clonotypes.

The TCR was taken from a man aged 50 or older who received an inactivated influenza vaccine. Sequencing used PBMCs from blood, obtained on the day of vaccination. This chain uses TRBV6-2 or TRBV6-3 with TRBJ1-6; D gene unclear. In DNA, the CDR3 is TGTGCCAGCAGTTACCGGAGCCTTAATTCACCCCTCCACTTT. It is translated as CASSYRSLNSPLHF.